The clone carrying this T cell receptor beta chain was counted only a few times. Its antigen is unidentified. The V gene end was trimmed by 9 bases and the J gene end by 6 bases; junction bases not matched to a gene: 7. CDR1 and CDR2 (germline): ENHRY, SYGVKD. The CDR3 consists of 13 residues. PBMCs, at least 6.5 million per sample, were isolated. This record comes from a study of blood T cells in healthy people across ages. About the research overall: Template switching caught about one barcoded beta molecule for each two T cells.

Points from the study as a whole: Any conclusive comparison of naive versus antigen-experienced cells was prevented by using unsorted PBMCs. Donor CMV infection status was unknown, possibly confounding age-related changes in expanded clonotypes.

Combining a sample-barcoded 5' primer with a J-beta primer mix, a second PCR ran for about 7 to 11 cycles. TCRdb reprocessed the 5' RACE reads with MiXCR, giving one entry per CDR3 protein. The table includes about 650,000 distinct CDR3 sequences, about 32% detected once. The sample consisted of blood. This TCR derives from an elderly woman in good health. V is TRBV10-3 and J is TRBJ2-1, with 8 bases fitting TRBD2. This CDR3 is CAIQRGICNEQFF. The CDR3 DNA reads as TGTGCCATACAGCGGGGGATCTGCAATGAGCAGTTCTTC.